This T cell receptor (beta chain) was recovered during a study of early T cells in non-severe SARS-CoV-2 infection. By its share, this clonotype is medium-sized. Germline-derived CDR1 and CDR2 are MDHEN and SYDVKM. This CDR3 is 14 amino acids long. Germline trimming cut 4 bases from V and 5 bases from J; bases unmatched to any gene: 4. A single record per CDR3 protein comes from TCRdb applying MiXCR to the 5' RACE reads. The sample contains some 48,000 distinct CDR3 sequences, over 10% of which appear only once. This clonotype was obtained from an adult who was a healthcare worker with PCR-confirmed SARS-CoV-2 infection or an uninfected control (not recorded which). Sequencing input: whole blood. The chain links TRBV28 to TRBJ1-5, with 8 bases identical to TRBD1. The CDR3 protein is CASSSDRDDQPQHF. The CDR3 DNA sequence: TGTGCCAGCAGTTCGGACAGGGACGATCAGCCCCAGCATTTT. The full variable domain, in which reference TRBV28 and TRBJ1-5 provide the parts outside the CDR3, is DVKVTQSSRYLVKRTGEKVFLECVQDMDHENMFWYRQDPGLGLRLIYFSYDVKMKEKGDIPEGYSVSREKKERFSLILESASTNQTSMYLCASSSDRDDQPQHFGDGTRLSIL.